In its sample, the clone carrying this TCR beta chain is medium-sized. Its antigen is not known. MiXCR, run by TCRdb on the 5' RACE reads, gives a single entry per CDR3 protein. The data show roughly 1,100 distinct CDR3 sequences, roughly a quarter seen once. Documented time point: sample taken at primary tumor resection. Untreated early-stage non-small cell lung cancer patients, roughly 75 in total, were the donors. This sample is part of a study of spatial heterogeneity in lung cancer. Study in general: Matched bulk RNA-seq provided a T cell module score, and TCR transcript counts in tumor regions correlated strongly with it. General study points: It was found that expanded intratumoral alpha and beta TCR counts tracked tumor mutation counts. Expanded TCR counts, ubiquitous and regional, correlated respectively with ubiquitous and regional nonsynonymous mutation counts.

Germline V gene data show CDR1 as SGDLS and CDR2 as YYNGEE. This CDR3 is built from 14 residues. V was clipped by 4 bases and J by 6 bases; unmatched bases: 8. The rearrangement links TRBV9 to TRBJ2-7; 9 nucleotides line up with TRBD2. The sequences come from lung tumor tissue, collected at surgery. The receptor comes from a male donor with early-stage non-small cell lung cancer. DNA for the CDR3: TGTGCCAGCAGCCTTTTAGCGGGAGCCAGCGAGCAGTACTTC. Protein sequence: CASSLLAGASEQYF. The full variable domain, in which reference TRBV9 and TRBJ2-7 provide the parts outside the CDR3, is DSGVTQTPKHLITATGQRVTLRCSPRSGDLSVYWYQQSLDQGLQFLIQYYNGEERAKGNILERFSAQQFPDLHSELNLSSLELGDSALYFCASSLLAGASEQYFGPGTRLTVT.